One and the same sample provided the 25 T cell receptor beta chains below, sequenced in a study of blood T cell repertoires in COVID-19. Sequencing was performed with immunoSEQ multiplex PCR; in TCRdb, only in-frame clones are kept and a portion is missing. This table holds some 320,000 clones, under 90% found once. The sequencing input was PBMCs or T cells enriched from blood (not recorded which). The origin of the receptors is a woman between 50 and 59 years old who had been exposed to COVID-19.

The V and J genes are TRBV14 and TRBJ1-1; the match to TRBD1 covers 10 bases. J lost 4 bases, V lost 4 bases, and 3 bases had no gene match. Germline CDR1 is SGHDN and CDR2 is FVKESK. This CDR3 is 14 amino acids long. In nucleotides, the CDR3 is TGTGCCAGCAGCCCACGGACAGGGGGCACTGAAGCTTTCTTT. It is translated as CASSPRTGGTEAFF.

This rearrangement joins TRBV28 to TRBJ2-3, with D hard to call. CDR1 is MDHEN, CDR2 SYDVKM, per germline. CDR3 length: 13 amino acids. Trimming left V 6 bases short and J 4 bases short, with 11 bases between. The CDR3 loop is CASRPDTADTQYF. CDR3 nucleotides: TGTGCCAGCAGACCCGACACAGCAGATACGCAGTATTTT.

The rearrangement uses TRBV3-1 (or the pseudogene TRBV3-2) and TRBJ2-2; D is possibly TRBD1 (5 bases). The CDR3 covers 11 residues. In germline, CDR1 is LGHDT, CDR2 YNNKEL (reference sequence). The germline V and J ends were trimmed by 8 bases and 6 bases, with 7 bases remaining between them. The CDR3: CASQGAGELFF. For the CDR3, the DNA is TGTGCCAGCCAAGGGGCCGGGGAGCTGTTTTTT.

The chain recombines TRBV5-5 with TRBJ1-3, with D tentatively TRBD1 (6 bases). Germline V gene lookup returns CDR1 SGHKS and CDR2 YYEKEE (reference sequence). CDR3 length equals 15 residues. V was pared by 1 base and J by 2 bases, with 10 bases between. DNA for the CDR3: TGTGCCAGCAGCTTGTGGCAGGGGACTGGAAACACCATATATTTT. It codes for CASSLWQGTGNTIYF.

V and J are TRBV5-4 and TRBJ1-6; 8 nucleotides align to TRBD1. Germline lookup yields CDR1 SGHNT and CDR2 YYREEE (reference sequence). The CDR3 is 16 residues long. The trim removed 3 bases at V and 8 bases at J, leaving 10 bases unmatched. The CDR3 sequence is CASSSSLQGGDSPLHF. CDR3 DNA: TGTGCCAGCAGCTCAAGCCTACAGGGGGGGGATTCACCCCTCCACTTT.

This chain connects TRBV10-3 to TRBJ2-5; 9 bases are a match to TRBD2. V lost 6 bases, J lost 3 bases, and 8 bases stayed unmatched. In germline, CDR1 is ENHRY, CDR2 SYGVKD. This CDR3 contains 15 residues. DNA for the CDR3: TGTGCCATCAGACTTAGCGGGGGAGGGAAAGAGACCCAGTACTTC. Protein sequence: CAIRLSGGGKETQYF.

This chain uses TRBV7-8 with TRBJ1-5; no clear D. The CDR3 has 13 residues. Germline CDR1 reads SGHVS; CDR2 reads FQNEAQ. The V and J ends lost 5 bases and 3 bases respectively, with 8 bases between them. DNA for the CDR3: TGTGCCAGCAGCGCCGGGGTCAATCAGCCCCAGCATTTT. Protein sequence: CASSAGVNQPQHF.

The chain employs TRBV4-1 and TRBJ2-5, with D possibly being TRBD2 (7 bases). CDR3 length equals 14 residues. Per the germline V gene, CDR1 is MGHRA and CDR2 is YSYEKL. Trimming removed 1 base from V and 5 bases from J, with 11 bases in between. The CDR3 loop reads CASSQGGGAETQYF. For the CDR3, the DNA is TGCGCCAGCAGCCAAGGAGGGGGGGCGGAGACCCAGTACTTC.

The rearrangement joins TRBV7-9 to TRBJ1-1; D possibly corresponds to TRBD1 (5 bases). Germline loops: CDR1 SEHNR, CDR2 FQNEAQ (reference sequence). V dropped 4 bases and J dropped 3 bases, with 12 bases sitting between them. This CDR3 is 14 amino acids long. The CDR3 DNA is TGTGCCAGCAGCTCATTGGGGGGGGACACTGAAGCTTTCTTT. Residues: CASSSLGGDTEAFF.

The V call is TRBV18, the J call TRBJ2-7; tentatively, D is TRBD2 (7 bases). V lost 3 bases, J lost 4 bases, and 13 bases lay in between. CDR1 is KGHSH, CDR2 LQKENI, per germline. The CDR3 has 14 amino acids. The CDR3 DNA is TGTGCCAGCTCACCCCAGGGAGGGGGTTACGAGCAGTACTTC. Translation: CASSPQGGGYEQYF.

This clone was detected only once. V gene TRBV3-1 (or the pseudogene TRBV3-2) combines with J gene TRBJ2-3; possibly TRBD2 for D (6 bases). Germline V gives CDR1 LGHDT, CDR2 YNNKEL (reference sequence). The CDR3 is 15 residues long. Deletions cut 1 base from V and 3 bases from J, with 11 bases between. CDR3 residues: CASSQGTTNTDTQYF. For the CDR3, the DNA is TGTGCCAGCAGCCAAGGGACTACCAATACAGATACGCAGTATTTT.

The chain has TRBV19 and TRBJ1-1; D possibly corresponds to TRBD1 (5 bases). V gave up 1 base and J gave up 0 bases, with 9 bases separating them. The CDR3 runs to 15 residues. Germline V gives CDR1 LNHDA, CDR2 SQIVND (reference sequence). CDR3 protein: CASSIAQEVNTEAFF. In DNA, the CDR3 is TGTGCCAGTAGTATAGCACAGGAAGTGAACACTGAAGCTTTCTTT.

V and J are TRBV7-2 and TRBJ2-1; D might be TRBD2 (6 bases). V lost 5 bases and J lost 2, with 16 bases in between. This CDR3 has 16 residues. CDR1 is SGHTA, CDR2 FQGNSA, per germline. The CDR3: CASSIRGTEPYNEQFF. In DNA, the CDR3 is TGTGCCAGCAGCATTCGGGGGACCGAGCCCTACAATGAGCAGTTCTTC.

The chain joins TRBV19 to TRBJ2-7, with D perhaps TRBD2 (6 bases). V shed 3 bases and J shed 0 bases, with 9 bases lying between them. Germline V lookup: CDR1 LNHDA, CDR2 SQIVND (reference sequence). The CDR3 runs to 14 residues. The CDR3 spells CASSISGVSYEQYF. The CDR3 DNA reads as TGTGCCAGTAGTATTTCGGGGGTCTCCTACGAGCAGTACTTC.

The chain employs TRBV5-1 and TRBJ2-3, with D possibly TRBD2 on 7 matching bases. Germline CDR1 reads SGHRS; CDR2 reads YFSETQ. Trimming removed 0 bases at V and 1 base at J, with 15 bases between. This CDR3 is built from 17 residues. For the CDR3, the DNA is TGCGCCAGCAGCTTGGCTTTGGCGGGGGCGGGCACAGATACGCAGTATTTT. It yields the protein CASSLALAGAGTDTQYF.

The chain is built from TRBV13 and TRBJ1-1; 8 bases agree with TRBD1. Germline V gene lookup returns CDR1 PRHDT and CDR2 FYEKMQ (reference sequence). CDR3 length equals 14 residues. After removal of 5 bases from V and 5 bases from J, the junction contained 7 bases not matched to a gene. The CDR3 nucleotides are TGTGCCAGCAGCACTAACTACAGGGGGACTGAAGCTTTCTTT. This gives the protein CASSTNYRGTEAFF.

The J gene is TRBJ2-2, the V gene TRBV18; TRBD1 agrees at 7 bases. CDR1 and CDR2 from the germline V gene are KGHSH and LQKENI. V was pared by 2 bases and J by 3 bases, with 3 bases of the junction left unmatched. CDR3 size: 15 residues. The CDR3 loop is CASSPEGQYTGELFF. CDR3 DNA: TGTGCCAGCTCACCAGAGGGACAGTACACCGGGGAGCTGTTTTTT.

The chain links TRBV24-1 to TRBJ2-7, with D perhaps matching TRBD2 (6 bases). CDR1 is KGHDR and CDR2 is SFDVKD in the germline V gene. This CDR3 spans 15 amino acids. The V and J ends lost 0 bases and 5 bases respectively, with 13 bases between them. CDR3 residues: CATSDLGDLGNEQYF. The CDR3 coding sequence is TGTGCCACCAGTGATTTGGGGGACTTGGGAAACGAGCAGTACTTC.

V usage is TRBV28 and J usage is TRBJ1-1; D is ambiguous. Trimming took 7 bases from V and 3 from J, leaving 12 bases between them. There are 13 residues in the CDR3. CDR1 and CDR2 from the germline V gene are MDHEN and SYDVKM. The CDR3 is CASNSGLYTEAFF. The CDR3 nucleotides read TGTGCCAGCAATAGCGGCTTATACACTGAAGCTTTCTTT.

V and J are TRBV5-6 and TRBJ1-2; D perhaps matches TRBD1 (5 bases). Trimming removed 0 bases at V and 3 bases at J, with 9 bases between. Germline CDR1 reads SGHDT; CDR2 reads YYEEEE. The CDR3 runs 14 residues. The CDR3 here is CASSLGGADYGYTF. In DNA form, the CDR3 reads TGTGCCAGCAGCTTGGGGGGCGCAGACTATGGCTACACCTTC.

The gene calls are TRBV28 and TRBJ1-5; D is perhaps TRBD1 (5 bases). V lost 8 bases and J 0 bases, leaving 11 bases between the germline ends. CDR1 and CDR2 from the germline V gene are MDHEN and SYDVKM. This CDR3 comprises 14 residues. CDR3 in amino acids: CASFGGNSNQPQHF. The CDR3 region has the DNA TGTGCCAGCTTCGGGGGGAATAGCAATCAGCCCCAGCATTTT.

The V call is TRBV28, the J call TRBJ1-3; D not certain. Trimming removed 8 bases from V and 9 bases from J, with 17 bases in between. CDR3 length: 13 residues. CDR1 and CDR2 from the germline V gene are MDHEN and SYDVKM. The CDR3 loop is CASGPSVVRTIYF. CDR3 nucleotide sequence: TGTGCCAGCGGGCCCTCAGTGGTTCGCACCATATATTTT.

The table lists this clone with a count of one. The V and J genes are TRBV2 and TRBJ2-5; TRBD2 matches at 11 bases. The CDR3 is made up of 15 amino acids. Germline CDR1 reads SNHLY; CDR2 reads FYNNEI. Germline trimming cut 6 bases from V and 5 bases from J; bases unmatched to any gene: 8. The CDR3 DNA follows: TGTGCCAGCAGAAAACTAGCGGGGGCGATGGAGACCCAGTACTTC. This encodes CASRKLAGAMETQYF.

The chain links TRBV20-1 to TRBJ2-1, with a possible D match to TRBD2 (6 bases). V was shortened by 3 bases and J by 5 bases, with 11 bases between the two germline ends. The CDR3 contains 13 residues. CDR1 is DFQATT and CDR2 is SNEGSKA in the germline V gene (reference sequence). CDR3 loop: CSASGRLDNEQFF. The CDR3 region has the DNA TGCAGTGCTAGTGGAAGACTAGACAATGAGCAGTTCTTC.

The V and J genes are TRBV5-4 and TRBJ2-3, with D tentatively TRBD1 (5 bases). This CDR3 is 14 amino acids long. Germline V lookup: CDR1 SGHNT, CDR2 YYREEE (reference sequence). V lost 0 bases and J 6 bases, leaving 11 bases between the germline ends. CDR3 amino acids: CASSLGGRADTQYF. Here the CDR3 DNA reads TGTGCCAGCAGCTTGGGCGGCAGGGCCGATACGCAGTATTTT.